This T cell receptor (beta chain) was identified in a study of blood T cell repertoires in COVID-19. Whole-study context: Whether acute or convalescent, the COVID-19 samples came from the United States, Italy and Spain. Nucleic acid was either cDNA or gDNA, and it came from T cells, B-cell-depleted T cells, or PBMCs.

Per the original data handling: Estimates of nucleated cell counts were drawn from the amplification of reference gene primers. The table came from immunoSEQ multiplex PCR; TCRdb's copy has only in-frame clones and leaves some out. From that table come the V and J calls and clone size; the DNA was used to work out D and trimming. The table shows 210,000 or so clones, with roughly 80% occurring only once. Germline CDR1 SGDLS, CDR2 YYNGEE. J was trimmed by 3 bases and V by 3 bases; bases with no gene match: 15. CDR3 size: 18 residues. This TCR came from a woman of 80 years or more with COVID-19, enrolled during active disease. V gene TRBV9 combines with J gene TRBJ1-2; 9 bases match TRBD1. The source material was peripheral blood. CDR3 nucleotide sequence: TGTGCCAGCAGCGCCGCTCCGGGACAGGGTGCTCGGGACTATGGCTACACCTTC. It yields the protein CASSAAPGQGARDYGYTF.